This T cell receptor (beta chain) derives from a study of blood T cell repertoires in COVID-19. Germline assignment: CDR1 SGHTA and CDR2 FQGTGA. The V gene lost 4 bases and the J gene lost 10 bases, with 17 bases spanning the gap. This CDR3 has 14 residues. Only in-frame clones appear in the TCRdb table, and some are missing; sequencing was by immunoSEQ multiplex PCR. The data show 120,000 to 150,000 clones, 80% to 90% seen once. The sample taken for sequencing was peripheral blood. The chain links TRBV7-3 to TRBJ2-1; D not resolved. The receptor's source is a woman in her fifties or sixties with acute or convalescent COVID-19. CDR3 nucleotides: TGTGCCAGCAGCTCCTCTCCCTCGCATACAGAGCAGTTCTTC. It yields the protein CASSSSPSHTEQFF. Full variable domain (remainder filled in from reference TRBV7-3 and TRBJ2-1): GAGVSQTPSNKVTEKGKYVELRCDPISGHTALYWYRQSLGQGPEFLIYFQGTGAADDSGLPNDRFFAVRPEGSVSTLKIQRTERGDSAVYLCASSSSPSHTEQFFGPGTRLTVL.